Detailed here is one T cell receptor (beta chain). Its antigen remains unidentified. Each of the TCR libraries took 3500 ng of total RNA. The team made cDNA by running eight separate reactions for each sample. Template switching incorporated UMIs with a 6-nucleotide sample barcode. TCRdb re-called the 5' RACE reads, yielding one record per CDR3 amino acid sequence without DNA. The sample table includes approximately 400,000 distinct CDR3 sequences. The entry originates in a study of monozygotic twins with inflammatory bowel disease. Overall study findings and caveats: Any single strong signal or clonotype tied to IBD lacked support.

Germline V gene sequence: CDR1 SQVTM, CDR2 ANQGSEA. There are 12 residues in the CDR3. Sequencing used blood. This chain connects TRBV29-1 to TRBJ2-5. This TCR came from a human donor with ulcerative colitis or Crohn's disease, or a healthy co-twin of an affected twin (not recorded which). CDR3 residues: CSVNRYQETQYF.